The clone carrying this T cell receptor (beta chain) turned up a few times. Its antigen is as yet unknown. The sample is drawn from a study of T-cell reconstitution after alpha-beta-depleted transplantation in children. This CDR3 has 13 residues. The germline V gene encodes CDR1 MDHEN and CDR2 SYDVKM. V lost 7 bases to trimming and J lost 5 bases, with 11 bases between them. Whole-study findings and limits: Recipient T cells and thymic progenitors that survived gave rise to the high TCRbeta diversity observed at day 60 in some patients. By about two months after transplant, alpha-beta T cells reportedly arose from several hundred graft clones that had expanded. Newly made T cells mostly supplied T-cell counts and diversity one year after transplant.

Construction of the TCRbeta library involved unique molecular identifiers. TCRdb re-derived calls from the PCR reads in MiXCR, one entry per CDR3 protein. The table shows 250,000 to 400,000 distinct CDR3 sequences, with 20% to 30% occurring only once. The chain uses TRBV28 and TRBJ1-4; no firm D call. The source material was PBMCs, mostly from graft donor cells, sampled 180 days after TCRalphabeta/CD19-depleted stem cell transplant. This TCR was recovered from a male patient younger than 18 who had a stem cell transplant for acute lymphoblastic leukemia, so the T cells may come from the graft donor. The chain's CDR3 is CASTFGGNEKLFF. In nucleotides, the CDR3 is TGTGCCAGCACCTTCGGAGGAAATGAAAAACTGTTTTTT.